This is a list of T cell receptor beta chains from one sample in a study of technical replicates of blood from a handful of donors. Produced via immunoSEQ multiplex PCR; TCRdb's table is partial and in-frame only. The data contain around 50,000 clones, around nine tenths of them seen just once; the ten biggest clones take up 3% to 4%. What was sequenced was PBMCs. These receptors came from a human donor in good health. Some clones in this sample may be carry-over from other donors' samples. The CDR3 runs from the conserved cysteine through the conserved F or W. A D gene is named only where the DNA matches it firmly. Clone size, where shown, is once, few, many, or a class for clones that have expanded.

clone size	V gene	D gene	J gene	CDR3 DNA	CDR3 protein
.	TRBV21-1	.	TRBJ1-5	TGTGCCAGCAGCAAAGAGGAGTTTGGGGACATAAATATTGAACAGCCCCAGCATTTT	CASSKEEFGDINIEQPQHF
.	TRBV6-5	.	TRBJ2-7	TGTGCCAGCAGTTACTCTGACTACTCCTACGAGCAGTACTTC	CASSYSDYSYEQYF
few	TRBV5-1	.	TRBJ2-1	TGCGCCAGCAGCTTGGGTGTCAGTCTCTCCTACAATGAGCAGTTCTTC	CASSLGVSLSYNEQFF
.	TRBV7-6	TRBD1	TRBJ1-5	TGTGCCAGCAGCTCACTACAGGGGAATCAGCCCCAGCATTTT	CASSSLQGNQPQHF
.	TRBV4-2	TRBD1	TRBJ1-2	TGTGCCAGCAGCCGGACAGGGGAGGAGTATGGCTACACCTTC	CASSRTGEEYGYTF
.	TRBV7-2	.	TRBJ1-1	TGTGCCAGCACCTCGGACAGTAACACTGAAGCTTTCTTT	CASTSDSNTEAFF
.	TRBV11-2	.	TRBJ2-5	TGTGCCAGCAGCCCGTACCCCTACCCCCCGGGACAAAGCCAAGAGACCCAGTACTTC	CASSPYPYPPGQSQETQYF
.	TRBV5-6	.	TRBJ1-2	TGTGCCAGCAGCTTACCCAGGGCCCTTTATGGCTACACCTTC	CASSLPRALYGYTF
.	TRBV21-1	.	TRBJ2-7	TGTGCCAAAATATCGGGACAGGCGGTCTACGAGCAGTACTTC	CAKISGQAVYEQYF
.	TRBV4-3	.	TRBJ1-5	TGCGCCAGCAGCCAAGAACCCGGCGGGCAGCCCCAGCATTTT	CASSQEPGGQPQHF